These T cell receptor beta chains were read from a single sample in a study of OX40 agonist ivuxolimab in advanced cancers. Method: immunoSEQ multiplex PCR; TCRdb's copy keeps in-frame clones and lacks some. The table has about 35,000 clones, 65% to 80% seen once; the top ten hold around 21%. Specimen: CD4+ or CD8+ T cells sorted from blood, collected in a trial of the OX40 agonist ivuxolimab. The receptors originated from an adult with an advanced solid tumor such as melanoma, head and neck, liver or kidney cancer. CDR3s include the opening cysteine and the closing phenylalanine or tryptophan. Fields, in order: D gene, J gene, V gene, CDR3 protein. The D gene is left open where the match is weak.

>NA|TRBJ1-2|TRBV6-5
CASKVDRSNYGYTF
>TRBD1|TRBJ2-3|TRBV7-2
CASSLEARGRATDTQYF
>NA|TRBJ1-1|TRBV18
CASSPPVLPVSVGTEAFF
>TRBD2|TRBJ2-7|TRBV6-6
CASSYDQGGYEQYF
>NA|TRBJ2-5|TRBV4-1
CASSQESGAEETQYF
>NA|TRBJ2-6|TRBV9
CASSPRTRTEISGANVLTF
>NA|TRBJ1-1|TRBV2
CASRTPYTEAFF
>TRBD1|TRBJ1-1|TRBV5-1
CASSFDLGQGRDTEAFF
>NA|TRBJ1-1|TRBV11-2
CASSHKDTEAFF
>TRBD1|TRBJ1-3|TRBV2
CASRAAGQGLGNTIYF
>NA|TRBJ1-3|TRBV6-6
CASRVTGYYSGNTIYF
>NA|TRBJ2-7|TRBV7-9
CASSLARGARYEQYF
>TRBD1|TRBJ1-4|TRBV5-1
CASRVQGDLNEKLFF
>NA|TRBJ1-1|TRBV5-6
CASSLAGAGDTEAFF
>NA|TRBJ1-2|TRBV6-5
CASRTTGTNYGYTF
>NA|TRBJ1-5|TRBV19
CASSIGAGPQHF
>NA|TRBJ1-3|TRBV28
CASSGVNSGNTIYF
>NA|TRBJ1-1|TRBV27
CASSLFSGEAEAFF
>NA|TRBJ1-6|TRBV5-1
CASSPAKGPAIGSPLHF
>NA|TRBJ2-1|TRBV5-1
CASSLEGQRVYNEQFF